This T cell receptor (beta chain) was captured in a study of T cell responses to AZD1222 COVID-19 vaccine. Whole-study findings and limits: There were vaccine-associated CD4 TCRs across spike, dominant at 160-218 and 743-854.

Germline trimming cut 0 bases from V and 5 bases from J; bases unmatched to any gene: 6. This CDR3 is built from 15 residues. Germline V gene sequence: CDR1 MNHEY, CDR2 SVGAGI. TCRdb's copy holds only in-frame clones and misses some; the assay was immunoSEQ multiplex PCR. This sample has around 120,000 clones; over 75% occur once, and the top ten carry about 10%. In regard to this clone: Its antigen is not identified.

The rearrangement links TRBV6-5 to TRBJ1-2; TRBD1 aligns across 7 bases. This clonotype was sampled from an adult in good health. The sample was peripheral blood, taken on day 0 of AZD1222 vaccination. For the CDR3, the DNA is TGTGCCAGCAGTTACTCGATACAGGGGAGATATGGCTACACCTTC. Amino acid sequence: CASSYSIQGRYGYTF.